This T cell receptor beta chain was captured in a study of T-cell reconstitution after alpha-beta-depleted transplantation in children. Unique molecular identifiers were incorporated during preparation of the TCRbeta library. TCRdb called the PCR reads again in MiXCR, with one record for every CDR3 protein. The table has fewer than 550,000 distinct CDR3 sequences, 11% seen once. The V gene lost 6 bases and the J gene lost 7 bases, with 18 bases spanning the gap. Germline V lookup: CDR1 DFQATT, CDR2 SNEGSKA (reference sequence). The CDR3 length is 14 residues. Sequences were derived from PBMCs from the stem cell graft donor, sampled from the stem cell graft. The genes are TRBV20-1 and TRBJ1-4; the D gene is possibly TRBD1 (6 bases). The sequence was collected from a human donor who donated a stem cell graft to a child with acute myeloid leukemia. The CDR3 sequence is CSAKPGQWGEKLFF. The CDR3 bases are TGCAGTGCCAAACCCGGACAGTGGGGTGAAAAACTGTTTTTT.